Listed below are T cell receptor beta chains from one sample, sequenced in a study of cytomegalovirus exposure and HLA in healthy donors. The repertoire was sequenced with immunoSEQ multiplex PCR; TCRdb's copy has only in-frame clones and lacks some. The sample lists more than 85,000 clones, around 77% seen once, with over 2% in the top ten. Sequencing used PBMCs. The receptors come from a boy younger than 18 in good health and CMV-seronegative. Both conserved end residues are part of each CDR3. Fields, in order: J gene, V gene, D gene, clone size, CDR3 protein, CDR3 DNA. D genes are given only for firm matches. Expanded clones get a size class; other rows say once, few or many, or leave the size out.

J: TRBJ2-7
V: TRBV30
D: NA
size: NA
CDR3: CAWSVSYPSYEQYF
DNA: TGTGCCTGGAGTGTGAGTTACCCCTCCTACGAGCAGTACTTC

J: TRBJ2-1
V: TRBV6-5
D: TRBD2
size: NA
CDR3: CASSSRRSSGEWEQFF
DNA: TGTGCCAGCAGTTCACGGAGATCTAGCGGCGAATGGGAGCAGTTCTTC

J: TRBJ1-2
V: TRBV27
D: NA
size: NA
CDR3: CASSSLTASNYGYTF
DNA: TGTGCCAGCAGTTCCCTTACAGCCTCTAACTATGGCTACACCTTC

J: TRBJ1-5
V: TRBV6-5
D: NA
size: NA
CDR3: CASSGGGNQPQHF
DNA: TGTGCCAGCAGCGGGGGAGGCAATCAGCCCCAGCATTTT

J: TRBJ1-1
V: TRBV29-1
D: TRBD1
size: NA
CDR3: CSVYRTGGMTEAFF
DNA: TGCAGCGTTTACCGTACAGGGGGAATGACTGAAGCTTTCTTT

J: TRBJ1-2
V: TRBV2
D: TRBD1
size: NA
CDR3: CASIGQGADYTF
DNA: TGTGCCAGCATTGGACAGGGGGCCGACTACACCTTC

J: TRBJ2-7
V: TRBV5-8
D: TRBD1
size: few
CDR3: CASSFILGTGGHEQYF
DNA: TGTGCCAGCAGTTTCATTTTGGGGACAGGGGGCCACGAGCAGTACTTC

J: TRBJ2-1
V: TRBV6-1
D: TRBD2
size: NA
CDR3: CASKQLAGVDNEQFF
DNA: TGTGCCAGCAAACAACTAGCGGGAGTGGACAATGAGCAGTTCTTC

J: TRBJ2-1
V: TRBV5-6
D: TRBD2
size: NA
CDR3: CASSVGTSGRWDEQFF
DNA: TGTGCCAGCAGCGTGGGGACTAGCGGGAGATGGGATGAGCAGTTCTTC

J: TRBJ2-1
V: TRBV4-2
D: TRBD2
size: NA
CDR3: CASSQDKSGLAGGQEQFF
DNA: TGTGCCAGCAGCCAGGATAAAAGCGGACTAGCGGGAGGACAGGAGCAGTTCTTC

J: TRBJ1-1
V: TRBV19
D: NA
size: NA
CDR3: CASRYGDTEAFF
DNA: TGTGCCAGTAGATACGGGGACACTGAAGCTTTCTTT

J: TRBJ2-1
V: TRBV9
D: NA
size: NA
CDR3: CASSPPGLSGQFF
DNA: NA

J: TRBJ2-5
V: TRBV10-1
D: NA
size: NA
CDR3: CASSERGRTQETQYF
DNA: TGCGCCAGCAGTGAGAGAGGTAGAACCCAAGAGACCCAGTACTTC

J: TRBJ1-2
V: TRBV28
D: NA
size: NA
CDR3: CASSSLRRGRYGYTF
DNA: TGTGCCAGCAGCTCCCTACGGAGGGGACGTTATGGCTACACCTTC

J: TRBJ1-1
V: TRBV6-5
D: NA
size: NA
CDR3: CASSYGGVANTEAFF
DNA: TGTGCCAGCAGTTACGGCGGGGTCGCGAACACTGAAGCTTTCTTT

J: TRBJ1-5
V: TRBV28
D: TRBD1
size: NA
CDR3: CASRDRSDQPQHF
DNA: TGTGCCAGCAGGGACAGGTCCGATCAGCCCCAGCATTTT

J: TRBJ1-4
V: TRBV15
D: NA
size: NA
CDR3: CATSRSGVAREKLFF
DNA: TGTGCCACCAGCAGATCCGGGGTAGCTCGCGAAAAACTGTTTTTT

J: TRBJ1-2
V: TRBV30
D: NA
size: NA
CDR3: CAWSVYGSYGYTF
DNA: TGTGCCTGGAGTGTCTACGGTTCCTATGGCTACACCTTC

J: TRBJ1-2
V: TRBV28
D: TRBD1
size: NA
CDR3: CASSSGQGAAGYTF
DNA: TGTGCCAGCAGTTCGGGACAGGGGGCAGCTGGCTACACCTTC

J: TRBJ1-6
V: TRBV9
D: NA
size: NA
CDR3: CASSLSEESPLHF
DNA: TGTGCCAGCAGCCTTAGCGAAGAATCACCCCTCCACTTT

J: TRBJ1-1
V: TRBV4-3
D: NA
size: NA
CDR3: CASSQVYGVNTEAFF
DNA: TGCGCCAGCAGCCAAGTTTACGGAGTGAACACTGAAGCTTTCTTT

J: TRBJ1-6
V: TRBV21-1
D: NA
size: NA
CDR3: CASSKRYFGRGLFSYNSPLHF
DNA: TGTGCCAGCAGCAAAAGGTATTTCGGCAGGGGGCTTTTCTCCTATAATTCACCCCTCCACTTT

J: TRBJ2-7
V: TRBV4-1
D: NA
size: NA
CDR3: CASSQDSGRGFSYEQYF
DNA: TGCGCCAGCAGCCAAGATTCGGGGAGGGGGTTTTCCTACGAGCAGTACTTC

J: TRBJ2-7
V: TRBV4-1
D: TRBD1
size: NA
CDR3: CASSRDRGTYEQYF
DNA: TGCGCCAGCAGCCGGGACAGGGGTACCTACGAGCAGTACTTC

J: TRBJ1-5
V: TRBV6-4
D: NA
size: NA
CDR3: CASSDGTSNQPQHF
DNA: TGTGCCAGCAGTGACGGGACAAGCAATCAGCCCCAGCATTTT

J: TRBJ1-2
V: TRBV7-9
D: NA
size: NA
CDR3: CASSPDGSYGYTF
DNA: TGTGCCAGCAGCCCAGACGGGAGCTATGGCTACACCTTC

J: TRBJ1-2
V: TRBV13
D: NA
size: few
CDR3: CASRGTGLRGYTF
DNA: TGTGCCAGCAGAGGTACTGGGCTCAGAGGCTACACCTTC

J: TRBJ2-7
V: TRBV27
D: NA
size: NA
CDR3: CASSSGSYYEQYF
DNA: TGTGCCAGCAGTTCCGGGAGTTACTACGAGCAGTACTTC

J: TRBJ2-7
V: TRBV2
D: NA
size: NA
CDR3: CASSEMGHPGYEQYF
DNA: TGTGCCAGCAGTGAAATGGGACACCCGGGCTACGAGCAGTACTTC

J: TRBJ2-6
V: TRBV28
D: NA
size: NA
CDR3: CASSSVRANVLTF
DNA: TGTGCCAGCAGCTCCGTAAGGGCCAACGTCCTGACTTTC

J: TRBJ2-7
V: TRBV14
D: TRBD1
size: NA
CDR3: CASSHGQGPYEQYF
DNA: TGTGCCAGCAGCCACGGACAGGGACCCTACGAGCAGTACTTC

J: TRBJ2-3
V: TRBV4-3
D: TRBD1
size: NA
CDR3: CASSRRQGEGTDTQYF
DNA: TGCGCCAGCAGCCGCAGACAGGGGGAGGGCACAGATACGCAGTATTTT

J: TRBJ1-1
V: TRBV18
D: TRBD1
size: few
CDR3: CASSPRQGEYTEAFF
DNA: TGTGCCAGCTCACCGCGACAGGGAGAATACACTGAAGCTTTCTTT

J: TRBJ1-6
V: TRBV30
D: TRBD1
size: few
CDR3: CAWSRTWGQGDNSPLHF
DNA: TGTGCCTGGAGTAGGACTTGGGGACAGGGGGATAATTCACCCCTCCACTTT

J: TRBJ1-1
V: TRBV30
D: NA
size: NA
CDR3: CAWSVGAEAFF
DNA: TGTGCCTGGAGTGTAGGGGCTGAAGCTTTCTTT

J: TRBJ1-2
V: TRBV9
D: TRBD1
size: NA
CDR3: CASSVTGKVGYTF
DNA: TGTGCCAGCAGCGTGACAGGGAAGGTTGGCTACACCTTC

J: TRBJ1-1
V: TRBV6-6
D: NA
size: few
CDR3: CASSYDRGDTEAFF
DNA: TGTGCCAGCAGCTATGATCGGGGAGACACTGAAGCTTTCTTT

J: TRBJ1-1
V: TRBV28
D: TRBD1
size: NA
CDR3: CASSLTGYIAEAFF
DNA: TGTGCCAGCAGTCTGACAGGGTATATCGCTGAAGCTTTCTTT

J: TRBJ1-1
V: TRBV5-8
D: NA
size: NA
CDR3: CASSGGGAFF
DNA: TGTGCCAGCAGCGGGGGGGGAGCTTTCTTT

J: TRBJ1-1
V: TRBV7-9
D: TRBD1
size: NA
CDR3: CASSPGQGGTEAFF
DNA: TGTGCCAGCAGCCCCGGACAGGGAGGTACTGAAGCTTTCTTT

J: TRBJ1-2
V: TRBV29-1
D: NA
size: NA
CDR3: CSVDIRYNYGYTF
DNA: TGCAGCGTTGATATCCGGTATAACTATGGCTACACCTTC

J: TRBJ1-2
V: TRBV6-1
D: NA
size: NA
CDR3: CASSEVGGRFYGYTF
DNA: TGTGCCAGCAGTGAGGTTGGGGGCAGATTCTATGGCTACACCTTC

J: TRBJ2-7
V: TRBV5-6
D: TRBD1
size: NA
CDR3: CASSLGQGLYEQYF
DNA: TGTGCCAGCAGCTTGGGACAGGGCCTCTACGAGCAGTACTTC

J: TRBJ1-1
V: TRBV7-9
D: NA
size: few
CDR3: CASSPSRGETEAFF
DNA: TGTGCCAGCAGCCCCTCGCGGGGGGAAACTGAAGCTTTCTTT

J: TRBJ2-3
V: TRBV18
D: TRBD2
size: NA
CDR3: CASSPPSGTSTDTQYF
DNA: TGTGCCAGCTCACCTCCTAGCGGGACCTCCACAGATACGCAGTATTTT

J: TRBJ2-1
V: TRBV29-1
D: NA
size: NA
CDR3: CSVRRDPHEQFF
DNA: TGCAGCGTTCGGCGGGACCCACATGAGCAGTTCTTC

J: TRBJ2-7
V: TRBV25-1
D: TRBD2
size: NA
CDR3: CASRGGTTSYEQYF
DNA: TGTGCCAGCAGGGGGGGGACTACCTCCTACGAGCAGTACTTC

J: TRBJ2-7
V: TRBV1
D: NA
size: NA
CDR3: CTSSQDTGTTYEQYF
DNA: TGCACCAGCAGCCAAGATACCGGGACAACATACGAGCAGTACTTC

J: TRBJ1-1
V: TRBV4-1
D: NA
size: few
CDR3: CASSGSGHTEAFF
DNA: TGCGCCAGCAGCGGGTCAGGGCACACTGAAGCTTTCTTT